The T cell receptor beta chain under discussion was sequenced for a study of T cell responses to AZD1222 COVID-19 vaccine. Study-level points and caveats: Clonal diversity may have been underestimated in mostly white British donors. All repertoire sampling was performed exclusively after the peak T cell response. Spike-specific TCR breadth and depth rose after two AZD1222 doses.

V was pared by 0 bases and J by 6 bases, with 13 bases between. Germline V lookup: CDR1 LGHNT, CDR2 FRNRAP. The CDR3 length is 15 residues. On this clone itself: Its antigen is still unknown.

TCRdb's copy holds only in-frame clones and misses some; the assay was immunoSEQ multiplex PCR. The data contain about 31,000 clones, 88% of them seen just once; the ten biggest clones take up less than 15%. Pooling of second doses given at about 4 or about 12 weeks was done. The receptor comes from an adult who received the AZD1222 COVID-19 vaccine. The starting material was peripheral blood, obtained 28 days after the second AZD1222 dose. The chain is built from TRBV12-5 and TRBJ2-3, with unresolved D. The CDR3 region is CASGLVLGFGDTQYF. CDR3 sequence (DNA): TGTGCTAGTGGTTTGGTACTGGGGTTTGGGGATACGCAGTATTTT.